This T cell receptor (beta chain) was observed in a study of shared clonotypes between healthy human individuals. Donors were healthy HIV-negative adults without recent acute infections or vaccinations. As regards this clone: Antigen specificity is unknown.

This was a deep-level run. This table comes from immunoSEQ multiplex PCR, and its TCRdb copy is limited to in-frame clones, with some not included. The sample has about 1.5 million clones; about 98% are singletons. Study conclusions and caveats: The diversity represented, both genetic and in exposure history, was limited by few donors. Sequencing depth was a factor that was expected to affect clonotype sharing among donors.

The sample comprised naive CD4+ T cells sorted from blood. As to subset: CD45RA+ positively selected. The clonotype comes from a man aged 25 to 45 in good health.

The CDR3 DNA follows: TGCAGCGTTGACACGGGACAGGGAGGTCACATTCAGTACTTC. Encoded protein: CSVDTGQGGHIQYF. J is TRBJ2-4 and V is TRBV29-1; 9 bases map to TRBD1. V lost 3 bases and J lost 8; bases outside the gene matches: 8. Per germline, CDR1 SQVTM and CDR2 ANQGSEA. The CDR3 loop spans 14 amino acids.